These 20 T cell receptor beta chains were all obtained from the same sample, sequenced in a study of early stage breast cancer tumors. Measured with immunoSEQ multiplex PCR; TCRdb has only the in-frame clones, and not every one. The table lists tens of thousands of clones, 72% of them singletons. The sample comprised blood. These receptors all stem from a person between 50 and 60 years old with breast cancer.

CDR3 DNA: TGTGCCAGCAGCCAGGGGGCGGGAGCGAACACCGGGGAGCTGTTTTTT. As protein: CASSQGAGANTGELFF. V gene TRBV7-8 combines with J gene TRBJ2-2, with D perhaps matching TRBD1 (8 bases). This CDR3 is 16 amino acids long. Trimming took off 5 bases at V and 0 bases at J, with 13 bases between the two ends. CDR1 and CDR2 from the germline V gene are SGHVS and FQNEAQ.

This chain connects TRBV9 to TRBJ2-7; D unclear. Germline CDR1 reads SGDLS; CDR2 reads YYNGEE. V was pared by 3 bases and J by 4 bases, with 14 bases between. This CDR3 is 14 amino acids long. As DNA, the CDR3 is TGTGCCAGCAGCGCGGACCCGAAAGGGTACGAGCAGTACTTC. It is translated as CASSADPKGYEQYF.

The chain uses TRBV5-6 and TRBJ2-2; 7 positions match TRBD1. Trimming cost V 4 bases and J 6 bases; bases outside gene matches: 9. The germline CDR1 and CDR2 sequences are SGHDT and YYEEEE. The CDR3 has 15 amino acids. The CDR3: CASSAQDRVAGELFF. In DNA, the CDR3 is TGTGCCAGCAGCGCACAAGACAGGGTAGCCGGGGAGCTGTTTTTT.

This clone was counted a few times. This rearrangement joins TRBV2 to TRBJ2-1, with D perhaps matching TRBD1 (7 bases). V gave up 4 bases and J gave up 4 bases, with 11 bases separating them. In germline, CDR1 is SNHLY, CDR2 FYNNEI. The CDR3 sequence is 14 residues long. The CDR3 region is CASSGAGGYNEQFF. The CDR3 DNA sequence: TGTGCCAGCAGTGGTGCAGGGGGGTACAATGAGCAGTTCTTC.

The chain combines TRBV2 with TRBJ1-2; D is unresolved. CDR3 size: 13 residues. With 4 bases removed from V and 0 bases from J, the gap between germline ends came to 6 bases. CDR1 and CDR2 from the germline V gene are SNHLY and FYNNEI. CDR3 in DNA: TGTGCCAGCAGTGGCTCTACTAACTATGGCTACACCTTC. Its protein is CASSGSTNYGYTF.

The gene calls are TRBV11-1 and TRBJ2-1; TRBD2 matches at 7 bases. V lost 5 bases to trimming and J lost 8 bases; unmatched junction nucleotides: 9. The CDR3 runs to 14 residues. Germline V gives CDR1 SGHAT, CDR2 FQDESV (reference sequence). The CDR3 DNA is TGTGCCAGCAGCCCAACACGGGGGGACGATGAGCAGTTCTTC. Protein: CASSPTRGDDEQFF. The whole variable domain, filled in from reference TRBV11-1 and TRBJ2-1, reads EAEVAQSPRYKITEKSQAVAFWCDPISGHATLYWYRQILGQGPELLVQFQDESVVDDSQLPKDRFSAERLKGVDSTLKIQPAELGDSAMYLCASSPTRGDDEQFFGPGTRLTVL.

The J gene is TRBJ1-5, the V gene TRBV6-5; maybe TRBD1 (6 bases). V lost 7 bases and J lost 3, with 10 bases in between. The CDR3 is 13 amino acids. The germline gives CDR1 MNHEY, CDR2 SVGAGI. CDR3 nucleotides: TGTGCCAGCAAAGACAGGCCCAATCAGCCCCAGCATTTT. Its protein product is CASKDRPNQPQHF.

This clone was detected only a few times. This rearrangement joins TRBV13 to TRBJ1-2; TRBD1 is a possible D gene (6 bases). The CDR3 has 12 residues. Germline loops: CDR1 PRHDT, CDR2 FYEKMQ (reference sequence). Trimming left V 5 bases short and J 7 bases short, with 11 bases between. The CDR3 sequence: CASSANRVGYTF. CDR3 DNA: TGTGCCAGCAGCGCCAACAGGGTTGGCTACACCTTC.

V is TRBV28 and J is TRBJ1-1; 7 positions match TRBD1. The J segment lost 5 bases and the V segment lost 6 bases, leaving 9 bases of the junction unmatched. Germline assignment: CDR1 MDHEN and CDR2 SYDVKM. CDR3 length: 14 amino acids. The CDR3 DNA is TGTGCCAGCAGGAGAAGACAGGGACGGACTGAAGCTTTCTTT. As protein: CASRRRQGRTEAFF.

The chain uses TRBV7-9 and TRBJ2-1; the D is unclear. Trimming stripped 2 bases from V and 0 bases from J, with 11 bases between. The CDR3 is 16 amino acids. Germline-derived CDR1 and CDR2 are SEHNR and FQNEAQ (reference sequence). CDR3 bases: TGTGCCAGCAGCTTACTGCCCTTGGGCTCCTACAATGAGCAGTTCTTC. Translated, it gives CASSLLPLGSYNEQFF.

The chain uses TRBV9 and TRBJ1-4, with unresolved D. Trimming pared 0 bases from V and 8 bases from J, leaving 11 bases between. The CDR3 consists of 14 residues. Germline V gives CDR1 SGDLS, CDR2 YYNGEE. The CDR3 DNA is TGTGCCAGCAGCGTAGGGCAGGTGAACGAAAAACTGTTTTTT. Its translation is CASSVGQVNEKLFF.

The chain has TRBV27 and TRBJ2-1; D possibly uses TRBD1 or TRBD2 (5 bases each). Looked up from germline, CDR1 is MNHEY and CDR2 is SMNVEV (reference sequence). Trimming took 5 bases from V and 7 from J, leaving 24 bases between them. The CDR3 contains 17 residues. The CDR3 nucleotides read TGTGCCAGCAGTCCGTCCGGGGCCCGCGAAGGACTTAATGAGCAGTTCTTC. Its translation is CASSPSGAREGLNEQFF.

V is TRBV30 and J is TRBJ1-2; D might be TRBD1 (6 bases). Germline V gene lookup returns CDR1 GTSNPN and CDR2 SVGIG (reference sequence). V was shortened by 4 bases and J by 3 bases, with 18 bases between the two germline ends. The CDR3 is 15 amino acids. The chain's CDR3 is CAWTRSQGRDYGYTF. The CDR3 coding sequence is TGTGCCTGGACGCGATCCCAGGGGAGGGACTATGGCTACACCTTC.

This clone appeared a few times. The chain combines TRBV7-8 with TRBJ2-7, with D possibly TRBD2 on 5 matching bases. Germline CDR1 and CDR2: SGHVS and FQNEAQ. V lost 6 bases and J 3 bases, leaving 15 bases between the germline ends. The CDR3 is made up of 14 amino acids. The CDR3 reads CASRPGRANYEQYF. The CDR3 DNA is TGTGCCAGCAGGCCGGGAAGGGCCAACTACGAGCAGTACTTC.

The J gene is TRBJ1-5, the V gene TRBV5-5, with TRBD1 matching 10 bases. CDR3 length: 19 amino acids. V lost 1 base and J lost 0; bases outside the gene matches: 10. In germline, CDR1 is SGHKS, CDR2 YYEKEE (reference sequence). This chain's CDR3 is CASSLRPSGTGVSNQPQHF. The DNA of the CDR3 is TGTGCCAGCAGCTTGCGGCCGTCCGGGACAGGGGTTAGCAATCAGCCCCAGCATTTT.

The genes are TRBV4-3 and TRBJ2-4; 8 bases match TRBD1. Germline V lookup: CDR1 LGHNA, CDR2 YSLEER. With 2 bases clipped from V and 8 bases from J, the junction kept 5 bases outside the gene matches. CDR3 length: 14 amino acids. The chain's CDR3 is CASSQWTGRYIQYF. In DNA, the CDR3 is TGCGCCAGCAGCCAATGGACAGGGCGGTACATTCAGTACTTC.

V is TRBV9 and J is TRBJ2-1; 11 bases map to TRBD2. The CDR3 spans 18 residues. V was pared by 1 base and J by 2 bases, with 8 bases of the junction left unmatched. Germline CDR1 SGDLS, CDR2 YYNGEE. In DNA form, the CDR3 reads TGTGCCAGCAGCGTATTGCCTAGCGGGAGGACTACCTACAATGAGCAGTTCTTC. The encoded protein is CASSVLPSGRTTYNEQFF.

This chain links TRBV7-8 with TRBJ2-7, with 9 bases that match TRBD2. Losses at the gene ends were 7 bases for V and 3 bases for J; bases not matched to a gene: 13. CDR1 SGHVS and CDR2 FQNEAQ come from the germline V gene. CDR3 length equals 16 residues. This CDR3 reads CASTSGAGGRFYEQYF. DNA of the CDR3: TGTGCCAGCACGAGCGGAGCGGGAGGCCGCTTCTACGAGCAGTACTTC.

The chain combines TRBV7-2 with TRBJ2-2, with D tentatively TRBD2 (5 bases). The ends were cut back, 8 bases at V and 1 base at J, with 8 bases in the middle. CDR3 length equals 13 residues. Germline V gene sequence: CDR1 SGHTA, CDR2 FQGNSA. CDR3 DNA: TGTGCCAGCTGCCGGGGGAACACCGGGGAGCTGTTTTTT. Translated, it gives CASCRGNTGELFF.

Only a few counts were recorded for this clone. The chain combines TRBV19 with TRBJ1-1, with no clear D. Per germline, CDR1 LNHDA and CDR2 SQIVND (reference sequence). This CDR3 is built from 14 residues. Between the trimmed V and J ends, which lost 6 bases and 1 base, there was a span of 12 bases. As DNA, the CDR3 is TGTGCCAGTAGACCGCCTACAGCGAACACTGAAGCTTTCTTT. Residues: CASRPPTANTEAFF.